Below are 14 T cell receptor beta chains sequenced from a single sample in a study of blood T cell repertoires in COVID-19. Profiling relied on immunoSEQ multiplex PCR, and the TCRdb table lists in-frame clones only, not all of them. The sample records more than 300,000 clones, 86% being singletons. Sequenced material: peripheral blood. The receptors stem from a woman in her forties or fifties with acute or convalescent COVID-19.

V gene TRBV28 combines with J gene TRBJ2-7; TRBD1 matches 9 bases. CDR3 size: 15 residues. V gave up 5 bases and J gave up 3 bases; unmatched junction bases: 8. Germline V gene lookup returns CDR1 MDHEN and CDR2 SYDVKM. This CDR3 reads CASSTPQGAHYEQYF. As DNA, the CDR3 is TGTGCCAGCAGTACACCACAGGGGGCACACTACGAGCAGTACTTC. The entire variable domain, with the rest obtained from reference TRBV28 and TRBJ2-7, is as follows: DVKVTQSSRYLVKRTGEKVFLECVQDMDHENMFWYRQDPGLGLRLIYFSYDVKMKEKGDIPEGYSVSREKKERFSLILESASTNQTSMYLCASSTPQGAHYEQYFGPGTRLTVT.

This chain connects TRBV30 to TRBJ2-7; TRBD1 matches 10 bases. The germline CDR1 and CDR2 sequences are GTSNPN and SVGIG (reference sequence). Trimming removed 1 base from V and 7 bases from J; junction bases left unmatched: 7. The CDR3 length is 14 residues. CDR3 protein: CAWSEGQGLREQYF. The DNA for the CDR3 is TGTGCCTGGAGTGAGGGACAGGGGTTAAGAGAGCAGTACTTC. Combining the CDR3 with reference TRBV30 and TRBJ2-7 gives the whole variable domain SQTIHQWPATLVQPVGSPLSLECTVEGTSNPNLYWYRQAAGRGLQLLFYSVGIGQISSEVPQNLSASRPQDRQFILSSKKLLLSDSGFYLCAWSEGQGLREQYFGPGTRLTVT.

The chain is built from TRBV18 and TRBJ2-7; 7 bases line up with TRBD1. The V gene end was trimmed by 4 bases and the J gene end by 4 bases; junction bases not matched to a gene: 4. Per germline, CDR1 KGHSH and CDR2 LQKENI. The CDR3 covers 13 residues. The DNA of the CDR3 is TGTGCCAGCTCACGGGACAGTATTTACGAGCAGTACTTC. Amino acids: CASSRDSIYEQYF.

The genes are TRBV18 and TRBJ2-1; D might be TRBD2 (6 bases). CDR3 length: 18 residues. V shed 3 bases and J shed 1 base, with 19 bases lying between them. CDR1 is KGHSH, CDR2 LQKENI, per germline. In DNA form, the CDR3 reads TGTGCCAGCTCACCTTCGTTCCGGGAGCTTGGTTCCTACAATGAGCAGTTCTTC. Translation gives CASSPSFRELGSYNEQFF. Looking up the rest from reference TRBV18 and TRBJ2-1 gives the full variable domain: NAGVMQNPRHLVRRRGQEARLRCSPMKGHSHVYWYRQLPEEGLKFMVYLQKENIIDESGMPKERFSAEFPKEGPSILRIQQVVRGDSAAYFCASSPSFRELGSYNEQFFGPGTRLTVL.

The CDR3 region has the DNA TGTGCCAGTAGGCCCCAGGGGGACCCTGAAGCTTTCTTT. Translated: CASRPQGDPEAFF. The chain carries TRBV19 and TRBJ1-1; 7 nucleotides match TRBD1. This CDR3 has 13 residues. The V and J ends lost 6 bases and 6 bases, in that order; junction bases with no gene match: 7. Germline V gene lookup returns CDR1 LNHDA and CDR2 SQIVND (reference sequence).

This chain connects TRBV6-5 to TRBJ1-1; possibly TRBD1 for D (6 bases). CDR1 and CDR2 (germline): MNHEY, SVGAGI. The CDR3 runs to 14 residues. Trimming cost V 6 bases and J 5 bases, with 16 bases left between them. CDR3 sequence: CASRPQGGRTEAFF. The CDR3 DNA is TGTGCCAGCAGGCCGCAAGGGGGACGGACTGAAGCTTTCTTT.

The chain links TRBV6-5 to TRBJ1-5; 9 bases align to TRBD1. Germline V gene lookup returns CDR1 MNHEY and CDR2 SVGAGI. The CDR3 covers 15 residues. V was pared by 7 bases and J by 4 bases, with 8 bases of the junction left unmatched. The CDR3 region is CASTRPGQGNQPQHF. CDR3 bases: TGTGCCAGCACCCGACCGGGACAGGGAAATCAGCCCCAGCATTTT.

In DNA form, the CDR3 reads TGTGCCAGCAGCGATTGGACTAGACTCACCGGGGAGCTGTTTTTT. This codes for CASSDWTRLTGELFF. The chain uses TRBV5-4 and TRBJ2-2; 7 positions agree with TRBD2. V was clipped by 4 bases and J by 4 bases; unmatched bases: 7. CDR1 and CDR2 (germline): SGHNT, YYREEE (reference sequence). CDR3 length: 15 residues.

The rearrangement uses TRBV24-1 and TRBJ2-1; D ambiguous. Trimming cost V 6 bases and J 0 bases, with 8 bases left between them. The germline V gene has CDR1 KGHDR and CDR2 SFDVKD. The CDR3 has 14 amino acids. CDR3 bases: TGTGCCACCAGTAGCGAGAGCTCCTACAATGAGCAGTTCTTC. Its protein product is CATSSESSYNEQFF.

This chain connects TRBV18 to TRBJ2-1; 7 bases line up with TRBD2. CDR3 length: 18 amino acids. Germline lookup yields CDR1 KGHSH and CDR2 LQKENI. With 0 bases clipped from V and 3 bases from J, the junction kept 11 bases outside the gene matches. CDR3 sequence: CASSPPIGGSSLYNEQFF. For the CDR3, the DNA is TGTGCCAGCTCACCACCGATTGGCGGGAGCTCCCTCTACAATGAGCAGTTCTTC. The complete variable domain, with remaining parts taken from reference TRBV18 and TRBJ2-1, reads NAGVMQNPRHLVRRRGQEARLRCSPMKGHSHVYWYRQLPEEGLKFMVYLQKENIIDESGMPKERFSAEFPKEGPSILRIQQVVRGDSAAYFCASSPPIGGSSLYNEQFFGPGTRLTVL.

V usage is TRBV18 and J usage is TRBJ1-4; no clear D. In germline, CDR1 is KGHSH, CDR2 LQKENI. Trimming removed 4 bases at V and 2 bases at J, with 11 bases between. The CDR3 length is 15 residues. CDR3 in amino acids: CASSRNSGTNEKLFF. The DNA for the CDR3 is TGTGCCAGCTCACGGAACAGCGGTACTAATGAAAAACTGTTTTTT.

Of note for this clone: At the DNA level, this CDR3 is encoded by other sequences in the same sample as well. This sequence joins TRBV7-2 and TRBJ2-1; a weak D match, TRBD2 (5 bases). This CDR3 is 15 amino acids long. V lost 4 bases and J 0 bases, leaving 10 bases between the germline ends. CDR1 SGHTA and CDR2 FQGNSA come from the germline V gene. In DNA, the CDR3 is TGTGCCAGCAGCTCGCAGCGGAGCTCCTACAATGAGCAGTTCTTC. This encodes CASSSQRSSYNEQFF.

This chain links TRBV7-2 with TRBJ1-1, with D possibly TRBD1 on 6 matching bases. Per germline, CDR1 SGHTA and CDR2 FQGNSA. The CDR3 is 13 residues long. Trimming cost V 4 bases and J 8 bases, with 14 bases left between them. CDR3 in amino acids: CASSSRSDREAFF. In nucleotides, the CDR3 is TGTGCCAGCAGCTCTCGAAGCGACAGGGAAGCTTTCTTT.

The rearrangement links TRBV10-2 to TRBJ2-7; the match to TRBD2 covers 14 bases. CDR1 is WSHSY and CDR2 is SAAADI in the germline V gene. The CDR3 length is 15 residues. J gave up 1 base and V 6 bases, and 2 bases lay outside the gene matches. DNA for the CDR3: TGCGCCAGCAGCCGGACTAGCGGGAGGTCCTACGAGCAGTACTTC. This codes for CASSRTSGRSYEQYF.